A single sample is the source of the 23 T cell receptor beta chains below, sequenced in a study of T cells after yellow fever vaccination. MiXCR, run by TCRdb on the 5' RACE reads, gives a single entry per CDR3 protein. The data hold a few hundred thousand distinct CDR3 sequences, with around 6.8% observed a single time. The sequences come from PBMCs, collected more than 35 days after the first yellow fever vaccination. The source of these receptors is a man between 18 and 35 years old who received the YFV17D yellow fever vaccine.

This clonotype was picked up many times. The gene calls are TRBV29-1 and TRBJ1-5; weak D call: TRBD1 (5 bases). CDR1 and CDR2 (germline): SQVTM, ANQGSEA. The CDR3 length is 13 residues. V lost 6 bases, J lost 3 bases, and 12 bases lay in between. CDR3: CSVGDGINQPQHF. The CDR3 region has the DNA TGCAGCGTGGGGGACGGAATCAATCAGCCCCAGCATTTT.

This clonotype was observed a handful of times. DNA of the CDR3: TGTGCCACCAGTGCAGCAGGTATCGCTGAAGCTTTCTTT. This encodes CATSAAGIAEAFF. The chain employs TRBV24-1 and TRBJ1-1; unclear D gene. Trimming took off 5 bases at V and 6 bases at J, with 12 bases between the two ends. Germline CDR1 and CDR2: KGHDR and SFDVKD. This CDR3 spans 13 amino acids.

This clonotype has more than one count but fewer than ten. This chain links TRBV6-5 with TRBJ1-6; D not certain. Trimming took 2 bases from V and 0 from J, leaving 8 bases between them. There are 16 residues in the CDR3. CDR1 and CDR2 (germline): MNHEY, SVGAGI. This CDR3 is CASSYTGRSYNSPLHF. The CDR3 nucleotides are TGTGCCAGCAGTTACACGGGCCGCTCCTATAATTCACCCCTCCACTTT.

This clonotype was seen more than once but under ten times. A read error may produce the germline difference seen at one junction end. V is TRBV25-1 and J is TRBJ1-4; TRBD1 might be the D (6 bases). From germline, CDR1 is MGHDK and CDR2 SYGVNS. The CDR3 contains 15 residues. CDR3 bases: TGTGCCAGCAGCGAATCGGGCAGGGGCGGTGAAAAACTGTTTTTT. This encodes CASSESGRGGEKLFF.

The CDR3 loop reads CASSQSPGGTEAFF. The CDR3 nucleotides are TGCGCCAGCAGCCAATCCCCAGGGGGTACTGAAGCTTTCTTT. The rearrangement uses TRBV5-1 and TRBJ1-1, with 7 positions matching TRBD1. V was clipped by 4 bases and J by 5 bases; unmatched bases: 8. Looked up from germline, CDR1 is SGHRS and CDR2 is YFSETQ. There are 14 residues in the CDR3.

In its sample, this clonotype was seen a few times. The V gene is TRBV29-1, the J gene TRBJ1-4, with D hard to call. The CDR3 runs 14 residues. Trimming removed 6 bases at V and 0 bases at J, with 11 bases between. Germline CDR1 reads SQVTM; CDR2 reads ANQGSEA. The CDR3 here is CSVDDTATNEKLFF. DNA of the CDR3: TGCAGCGTAGACGACACAGCAACTAATGAAAAACTGTTTTTT. The whole variable domain, filled in from reference TRBV29-1 and TRBJ1-4, reads SAVISQKPSRDICQRGTSLTIQCQVDSQVTMMFWYRQQPGQSLTLIATANQGSEATYESGFVIDKFPISRPNLTFSTLTVSNMSPEDSSIYLCSVDDTATNEKLFFGSGTQLSVL.

This clonotype showed up just a few times. The CDR3 nucleotides read TGTGCCATCAGTGGCAGCTCGGCCAACGTCCTGACTTTC. It translates to CAISGSSANVLTF. V usage is TRBV10-3 and J usage is TRBJ2-6; D is unresolved. The ends were cut back, 4 bases at V and 6 bases at J, with 7 bases in the middle. The CDR3 covers 13 residues. The germline V gene has CDR1 ENHRY and CDR2 SYGVKD.

This clonotype occurred a few times. The chain uses TRBV5-1 and TRBJ1-2; tentatively, D is TRBD1 (5 bases). Trimming took off 3 bases at V and 11 bases at J, with 17 bases between the two ends. From germline, CDR1 is SGHRS and CDR2 YFSETQ. The CDR3 runs 13 residues. Written as DNA, the CDR3 is TGCGCCAGCAGCTGGGGGGACGGATCCCCATACACCTTC. It yields the protein CASSWGDGSPYTF. The whole variable domain, remainder taken from reference TRBV5-1 and TRBJ1-2, is KAGVTQTPRYLIKTRGQQVTLSCSPISGHRSVSWYQQTPGQGLQFLFEYFSETQRNKGNFPGRFSGRQFSNSRSEMNVSTLELGDSALYLCASSWGDGSPYTFGSGTRLTVV.

This clonotype was detected ten times or more. The J gene is TRBJ2-5, the V gene TRBV7-3; D might be TRBD1 (6 bases). V lost 2 bases and J lost 2, with 12 bases in between. Germline-derived CDR1 and CDR2 are SGHTA and FQGTGA. This CDR3 region has 15 residues. CDR3 DNA sequence: TGTGCCAGCAGCTTATGGGCAGGGGCTCAAGAGACCCAGTACTTC. Encoded protein: CASSLWAGAQETQYF.

The gene calls are TRBV10-3 and TRBJ1-5; no definite D call. Germline loops: CDR1 ENHRY, CDR2 SYGVKD. V was cut by 0 bases and J by 6 bases, with 12 bases left in between. The CDR3 runs to 15 residues. The CDR3, as DNA: TGTGCCATCAGTGAGTCAGCTAATAGCGGTCAGCCCCAGCATTTT. This translates into CAISESANSGQPQHF.

This clonotype was counted between two and nine times. This sequence joins TRBV2 and TRBJ2-3; D gene ambiguous. CDR3 length: 11 residues. Germline CDR1 and CDR2: SNHLY and FYNNEI. Trimming pared 7 bases from V and 5 bases from J, leaving 7 bases between. CDR3 in DNA: TGTGCCAGCACAGCTAAAGATACGCAGTATTTT. Its protein product is CASTAKDTQYF.

This clonotype was observed at least ten times. The chain employs TRBV6-5 and TRBJ1-2, with a possible D match to TRBD1 (5 bases). V lost 0 bases, J lost 2 bases, and 19 bases lay in between. The CDR3 runs 18 residues. Looked up from germline, CDR1 is MNHEY and CDR2 is SVGAGI. This CDR3 is CASSYSSVATGGNYGYTF. In DNA, the CDR3 is TGTGCCAGCAGTTACTCGTCGGTAGCCACTGGGGGGAACTATGGCTACACCTTC.

This chain connects TRBV6-5 to TRBJ2-5; D gene unclear. The V end lost 4 bases, the J end lost 0 bases, and 9 bases lay between the germline ends. Germline CDR1 MNHEY, CDR2 SVGAGI. This CDR3 contains 14 residues. In nucleotides, the CDR3 is TGTGCCAGCAGTTCTCGGTCCTACCAAGAGACCCAGTACTTC. It codes for CASSSRSYQETQYF.

This rearrangement joins TRBV27 to TRBJ2-7; D remains unclear. Per germline, CDR1 MNHEY and CDR2 SMNVEV (reference sequence). The length of the CDR3 is 15 residues. V lost 4 bases, J lost 3 bases, and 16 bases lay in between. CDR3 protein: CASSSLWADFYEQYF. The CDR3 DNA reads TGTGCCAGCAGTTCCCTCTGGGCAGATTTCTACGAGCAGTACTTC.

This clonotype was observed at least ten times. The chain links TRBV10-3 to TRBJ2-1; D ambiguous. The germline V and J ends were trimmed by 5 bases and 8 bases, with 16 bases remaining between them. Germline V gives CDR1 ENHRY, CDR2 SYGVKD. The CDR3 covers 14 residues. The CDR3 nucleotides are TGTGCCATCAGTATTTCAGCCTCTAGGGATGAGCAGTTCTTC. Protein product: CAISISASRDEQFF.

The CDR3 reads CASSLQGNSYEQYV. The CDR3 bases are TGTGCCAGCAGTCTCCAAGGAAACTCCTACGAGCAGTACGTC. The V gene is TRBV28, the J gene TRBJ2-7, with D uncertain. The V gene's germline CDR1 is MDHEN and CDR2 SYDVKM. Trimming removed 5 bases at V and 0 bases at J, with 11 bases between. The CDR3 is made up of 14 amino acids.

This clonotype has only a few counts. The V and J genes are TRBV11-2 and TRBJ2-7; tentatively, D is TRBD1 (6 bases). The CDR3 loop spans 15 amino acids. Germline V gives CDR1 SGHAT, CDR2 FQNNGV. Trimming cost V 5 bases and J 0 bases, with 14 bases left between them. The CDR3 sequence: CASSTTGFSSYEQYF. The CDR3 DNA follows: TGTGCCAGCAGCACGACAGGTTTTAGCTCCTACGAGCAGTACTTC.

V and J are TRBV20-1 and TRBJ2-2; D perhaps matches TRBD2 (7 bases). CDR1 DFQATT and CDR2 SNEGSKA come from the germline V gene (reference sequence). This CDR3 has 15 amino acids. V was cut by 0 bases and J by 7 bases, with 15 bases left in between. The DNA of the CDR3 is TGCAGTGCTAGAGATGGCGGGGGCGCTTTCGGGGAGCTGTTTTTT. Amino acids: CSARDGGGAFGELFF.

Only a few counts were recorded for this clonotype. The chain couples TRBV28 to TRBJ2-5, with D unclear. V lost 9 bases, J lost 3 bases, and 17 bases lay in between. Germline V gene lookup returns CDR1 MDHEN and CDR2 SYDVKM. The length of the CDR3 is 14 residues. CDR3: CASVPRARKETQYF. The DNA of the CDR3 is TGTGCCAGTGTACCGAGAGCCCGCAAAGAGACCCAGTACTTC.

This clonotype turned up a few times. The chain links TRBV5-1 to TRBJ2-2, with 7 nucleotides matching TRBD1. CDR3 length equals 16 residues. Per the germline V gene, CDR1 is SGHRS and CDR2 is YFSETQ. J lost 5 bases, V lost 4 bases, and 11 bases had no gene match. CDR3 loop: CASSHTSDRATGELFF. The DNA of the CDR3 is TGCGCCAGCAGCCATACATCCGACAGGGCGACCGGGGAGCTGTTTTTT.

This clonotype was detected many times. The rearrangement uses TRBV5-1 and TRBJ1-1; D possibly corresponds to TRBD1 (5 bases). Trimming pared 2 bases from V and 8 bases from J, leaving 7 bases between. The CDR3 has 11 amino acids. Germline CDR1 SGHRS, CDR2 YFSETQ. CDR3: CASSFGGEAFF. CDR3 sequence (DNA): TGCGCCAGCAGCTTCGGGGGGGAAGCTTTCTTT.

The chain carries TRBV6-2 or TRBV6-3 and TRBJ2-7; D perhaps matches TRBD2 (6 bases). Germline V gene data show CDR1 as MNHEY and CDR2 as SVGEGT. This CDR3 spans 14 amino acids. With 5 bases removed from V and 6 bases from J, the gap between germline ends came to 17 bases. The CDR3 reads CASSQRARWGEQYV. For the CDR3, the DNA is TGTGCCAGCAGTCAGCGGGCCAGATGGGGCGAGCAGTACGTC.

The chain couples TRBV25-1 to TRBJ2-7, with D perhaps matching TRBD2 (5 bases). This CDR3 has 13 residues. The V gene's germline CDR1 is MGHDK and CDR2 SYGVNS. The V end was cut by 5 bases, the J end by 4 bases, with 12 bases between. The CDR3 here is CASSLGDPYEQYF. CDR3 DNA: TGTGCCAGCAGTCTGGGAGATCCGTACGAGCAGTACTTC.